This TCR beta chain emerged from a study of siplizumab effects on memory and regulatory T cells. The CDR3 has 14 amino acids. CDR1 MDHEN and CDR2 SYDVKM come from the germline V gene. V shed 1 base and J shed 4 bases, with 11 bases lying between them. Clones were sequenced by immunoSEQ multiplex PCR, and TCRdb holds only the in-frame ones, with some missing. The repertoire holds approximately 100,000 clones, with 92% as singletons. Sequencing was done on a sample of non-Treg CD4+ T cells sorted from blood. The TCR sequence derives from a human donor in good health. This chain joins TRBV28 and TRBJ2-7; TRBD2 is a possible D gene (6 bases). The CDR3 loop reads CASSLYGSGYEQYF. CDR3 DNA sequence: TGTGCCAGCAGTTTATACGGGAGTGGGTACGAGCAGTACTTC.